The clone carrying this T cell receptor beta chain occurred many times. TCRdb reprocessed the 5' RACE reads via MiXCR and lists one record per CDR3 protein. The sample contains over 200,000 distinct CDR3 sequences, around 6.5% of which appear only once. This entry belongs to a study of identical twins. The CDR3 extends over 11 amino acids. V was clipped by 1 base and J by 8 bases, with 5 bases between them. Per the germline V gene, CDR1 is MGHDK and CDR2 is SYGVNS. Another study also made use of these data, one on T cells expressing NK-cell markers. That paper notes: Dominant NKG2C+ clonotypes were found to form roughly 1.0-7.5% of CD8+ T cells in a handful of donors.

The TCR was taken from a young woman in good health. The J gene is TRBJ1-2, the V gene TRBV25-1; D remains ambiguous. Sample: CD8+ T cells sorted from blood. CDR3 DNA: TGTGCCAGCAGTGAATTCTGGGGCTACACCTTC. Amino acids: CASSEFWGYTF.